A selection of T cell receptor beta chains follows, all from one sample in a study of T cells in Graves' hyperthyroidism and ophthalmopathy. In TCRdb, the multiplex PCR reads were re-called with MiXCR into one record per CDR3 protein. This table holds 500,000 to 600,000 distinct CDR3 sequences, around 46% found once. The specimen was peripheral blood or thyroid tissue (not recorded which). These receptor sequences come from a woman aged 18-29 years with Graves' hyperthyroidism. CDR3s include the opening cysteine and the closing phenylalanine or tryptophan. A D gene is named only where the DNA matches it firmly. Size tells how often a clone was seen (once, few, many) or the class of an expanded clone, and some rows leave it out.

V	D	J	size	DNA	CDR3
TRBV24-1	-	TRBJ2-7	-	TGTGCCACCAGTGAGACCGTCGTGCAGTACTTC	CATSETVVQYF
TRBV7-9	TRBD1	TRBJ2-2	many	TGTGCCAGCAGCTTGAGGACAGGGGCGAACACCGGGGAGCTGTTTTTT	CASSLRTGANTGELFF
TRBV20-1	-	TRBJ1-2	-	TGCAGTGCTAGAGATAGAGATTTGAGCTATGGCTACACCTTC	CSARDRDLSYGYTF
TRBV10-3	-	TRBJ1-1	-	TGTGCCATCAGTGAGGGCGGTTGGACTGAAGCTTTCTTT	CAISEGGWTEAFF
TRBV7-3	-	TRBJ2-7	-	TGTGCCAGCAGCCAAGAGGGGGTCCGTGAGCAGTACTTC	CASSQEGVREQYF
TRBV29-1	TRBD2	TRBJ2-5	many	TGCAGCACATGGGCTGTGACGGGAGGCGGTAAAGAGACCCAGTACTTC	CSTWAVTGGGKETQYF
TRBV19	-	TRBJ1-1	-	TGTGCCAGTAGTATATTTGACACTGTGAACACTGAAGCTTTCTTT	CASSIFDTVNTEAFF
TRBV7-3	-	TRBJ2-2	-	TGTGCCAGCAGCCACCCCTTAGGGGGGGCTATCTCCGGGGAGCTGTTTTTT	CASSHPLGGAISGELFF
TRBV4-1	-	TRBJ2-7	-	TGCGCCAGCAGCCAAGTTGGGGTCGAGCAGTACTTC	CASSQVGVEQYF
TRBV5-5	TRBD2	TRBJ2-7	many	TGTGCCAGCAGCTCGACAGCGGGAGGGGCCTACGAGCAGTACTTC	CASSSTAGGAYEQYF
TRBV12-3/TRBV12-4	-	TRBJ2-5	-	TGTGCCAGCAGTTTACGGCTAGGGTATACGGGCGAGACCCAGTACTTC	CASSLRLGYTGETQYF
TRBV27	-	TRBJ1-6	many	TGTGCCAGCAGTACAGGAAGGGTATACTCACCCCTCCACTTT	CASSTGRVYSPLHF
TRBV4-1	-	TRBJ1-5	many	TGCGCCAGCAGCCAAAACCGGGACCTTAATCAGCCCCAGCATTTT	CASSQNRDLNQPQHF
TRBV20-1	-	TRBJ1-5	many	TGCAGTGCTCGACCAGGCAATAGCAATCAGCCCCAGCATTTT	CSARPGNSNQPQHF
TRBV2	-	TRBJ2-3	few	TGTGCCAGAGAACGGGACCTATTCACAGATACGCAGTATTTT	CARERDLFTDTQYF
TRBV19	TRBD1	TRBJ1-4	many	TGTGCCAGTAGTATTCGCTCAGGGGGTGAGGGTGAAAAACTGTTTTTT	CASSIRSGGEGEKLFF
TRBV2	TRBD2	TRBJ2-5	-	TGTGCCAGCAGTGAAGCAGGACTAGCACAAAAAGAGACCCAGTACTTC	CASSEAGLAQKETQYF
TRBV24-1	TRBD2	TRBJ2-1	-	TGTGCCACCAGTGAGGCGACTAGCGGGAGTCACTACAATGAGCAGTTCTTC	CATSEATSGSHYNEQFF
TRBV27	-	TRBJ1-4	few	TGTGCCAGCAGTGGTTACGGGAGGACTGCAACTAATGAAAAACTGTTTTTT	CASSGYGRTATNEKLFF
TRBV30	-	TRBJ1-1	-	TGTGCCTCGAAGGAGATGCGGGGATCCGCTGAAGCTTTCTTT	CASKEMRGSAEAFF
TRBV12-5	-	TRBJ1-2	many	TGTGCTAGTGGTTTGGTACCCGCCCTCGGGCCTGGAGGCTATGGCTACACCTTC	CASGLVPALGPGGYGYTF
TRBV2	TRBD2	TRBJ2-3	many	TGTGCCAGCTGGGGAAGCGGGAAGACAGATACGCAGTATTTT	CASWGSGKTDTQYF
TRBV27	TRBD1	TRBJ1-6	-	TGTGCCAGCAGTTTGGGGACAGGGTTATCACTCCTCCACTTT	CASSLGTGLSLLHF
TRBV7-8	-	TRBJ2-7	many	TGTGCCAGCAGCTTAATTCAGCGAACCTCCTACGAGCAGTACTTC	CASSLIQRTSYEQYF
TRBV2	TRBD2	TRBJ2-1	-	TGTGCCACCCTACTAGCGGGAGGTGACAATGAGCAGTTCTTC	CATLLAGGDNEQFF
TRBV30	-	TRBJ2-7	few	TGTGCCTGGAGTGCCCTATACGAGCAGTACTTC	CAWSALYEQYF